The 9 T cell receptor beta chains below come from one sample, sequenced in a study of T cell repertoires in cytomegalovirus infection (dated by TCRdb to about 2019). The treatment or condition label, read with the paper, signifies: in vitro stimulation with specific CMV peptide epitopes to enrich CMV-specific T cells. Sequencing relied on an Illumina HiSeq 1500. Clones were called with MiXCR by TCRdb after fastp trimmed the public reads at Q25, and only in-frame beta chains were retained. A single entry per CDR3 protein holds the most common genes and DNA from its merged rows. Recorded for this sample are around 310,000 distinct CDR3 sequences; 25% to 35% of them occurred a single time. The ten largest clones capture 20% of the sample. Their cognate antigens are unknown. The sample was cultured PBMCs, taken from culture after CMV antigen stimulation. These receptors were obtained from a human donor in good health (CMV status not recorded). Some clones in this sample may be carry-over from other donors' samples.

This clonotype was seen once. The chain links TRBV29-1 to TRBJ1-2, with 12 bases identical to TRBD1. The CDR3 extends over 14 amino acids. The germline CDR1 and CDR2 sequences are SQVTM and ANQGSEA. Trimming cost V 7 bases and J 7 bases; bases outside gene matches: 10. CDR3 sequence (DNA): TGCAGCGCCCTAAAGAGGGACAGGGGGCTTGGCTACACCTTC. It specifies CSALKRDRGLGYTF.

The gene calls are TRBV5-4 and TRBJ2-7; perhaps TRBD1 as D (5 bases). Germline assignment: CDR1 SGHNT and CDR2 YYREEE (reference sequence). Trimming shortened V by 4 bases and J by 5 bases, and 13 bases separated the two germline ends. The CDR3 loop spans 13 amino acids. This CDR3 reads CASSLQGVHEQYF. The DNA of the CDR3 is TGTGCCAGCAGCCTCCAGGGTGTCCACGAGCAGTACTTC. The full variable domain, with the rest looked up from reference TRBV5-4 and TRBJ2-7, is ETGVTQSPTHLIKTRGQQVTLRCSSQSGHNTVSWYQQALGQGPQFIFQYYREEENGRGNFPPRFSGLQFPNYSSELNVNALELDDSALYLCASSLQGVHEQYFGPGTRLTVT.

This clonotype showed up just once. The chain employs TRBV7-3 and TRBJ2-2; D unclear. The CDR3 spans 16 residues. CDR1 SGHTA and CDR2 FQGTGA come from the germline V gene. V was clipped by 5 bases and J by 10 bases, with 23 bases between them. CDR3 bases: TGTGCCAGCAGCCCCACATGGGTTGCGGCTAAGCAGGAGCTGTTTTTT. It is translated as CASSPTWVAAKQELFF.

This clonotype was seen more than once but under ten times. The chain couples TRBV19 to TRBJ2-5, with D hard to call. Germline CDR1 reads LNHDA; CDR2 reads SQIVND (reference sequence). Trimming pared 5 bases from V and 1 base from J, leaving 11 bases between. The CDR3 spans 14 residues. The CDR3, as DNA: TGTGCCAGTAGTCGCGGACCATCCCAAGAGACCCAGTACTTC. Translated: CASSRGPSQETQYF.

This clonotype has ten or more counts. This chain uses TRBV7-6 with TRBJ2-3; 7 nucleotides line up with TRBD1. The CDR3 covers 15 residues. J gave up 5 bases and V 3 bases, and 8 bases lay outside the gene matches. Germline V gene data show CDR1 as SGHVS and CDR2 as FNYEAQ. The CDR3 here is CASSFNRGARDTQYF. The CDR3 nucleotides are TGTGCCAGCAGCTTCAACAGGGGCGCGAGAGATACGCAGTATTTT.

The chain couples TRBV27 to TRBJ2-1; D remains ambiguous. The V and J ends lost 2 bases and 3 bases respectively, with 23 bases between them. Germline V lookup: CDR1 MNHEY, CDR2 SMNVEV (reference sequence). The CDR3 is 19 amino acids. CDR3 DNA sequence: TGTGCCAGCAGTTTAAAAGTGGGCTTAAGGATGGCGAGCTACAATGAGCAGTTCTTC. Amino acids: CASSLKVGLRMASYNEQFF.

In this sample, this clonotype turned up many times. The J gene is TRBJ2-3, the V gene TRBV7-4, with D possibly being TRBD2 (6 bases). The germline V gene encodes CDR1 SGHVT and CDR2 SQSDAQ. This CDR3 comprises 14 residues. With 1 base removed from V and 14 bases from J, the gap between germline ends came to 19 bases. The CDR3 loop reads CASSLEGTPITTYF. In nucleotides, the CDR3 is TGTGCCAGCAGCTTAGAAGGGACTCCCATAACCACGTATTTT.

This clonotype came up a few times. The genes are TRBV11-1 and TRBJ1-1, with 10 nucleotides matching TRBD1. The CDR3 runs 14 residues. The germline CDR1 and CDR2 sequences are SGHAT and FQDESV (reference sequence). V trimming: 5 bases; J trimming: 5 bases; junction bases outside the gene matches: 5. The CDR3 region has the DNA TGTGCCAGCAGCACCCGGACAGGGGGGACTGAAGCTTTCTTT. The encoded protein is CASSTRTGGTEAFF.

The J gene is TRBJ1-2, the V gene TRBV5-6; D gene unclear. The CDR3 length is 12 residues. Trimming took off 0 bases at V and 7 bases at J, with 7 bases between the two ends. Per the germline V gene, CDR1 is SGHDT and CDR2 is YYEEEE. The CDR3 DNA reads TGTGCCAGCAGCTTGGGGCTCACTGGCTACACCTTC. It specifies CASSLGLTGYTF.